This T cell receptor (beta chain) was documented in a study of cytomegalovirus exposure and HLA in healthy donors. Study findings and constraints: In an earlier analysis, in fewer than 700 donors, most V segments appeared productive either ~90% or ~30% of the time. HLA alleles were associated with 16,000 or so TCR beta sequences in a later analysis at 0.05 false discovery rate.

With 0 bases removed from V and 5 bases from J, the gap between germline ends came to 20 bases. The CDR3 has 17 residues. The germline V gene encodes CDR1 SGHDT and CDR2 YYEEEE. As concerns this clone: Its matching antigen is unknown.

Primers for the PCR totalled 60 Vbeta and 13 Jbeta. TCRdb keeps only in-frame clones here, not all; method: immunoSEQ multiplex PCR. The table includes about 140,000 clones, around 66% detected once. The TCR sequence derives from a woman aged 60-75 years in good health and CMV-seronegative. Material for sequencing was PBMCs. The genes are TRBV5-6 and TRBJ1-1; D is perhaps TRBD1 (6 bases). CDR3 amino acids: CASSLESGARMSTEAFF. CDR3 sequence (DNA): TGTGCCAGCAGCTTGGAGTCAGGGGCCAGGATGAGTACTGAAGCTTTCTTT.